Listed here is a single T cell receptor beta chain. No antigen is known for it. No quality values exist for individual bases; no much larger clone is one base distant. The identical CDR3 is also encoded by other nucleotide sequences in the sample. A single peripheral blood draw of around 120 mL on average was collected from each donor into heparinised tubes. Using a panel that included CD45RO, CCR7, CD25, CD127, CD95 and CD27, naive, central memory, regulatory and stem cell-like memory CD4+ T cells were sorted on a BD FACSAria II. A purity above 98% was achieved for all sorted populations. PBMCs were isolated right away by Lymphoprep density gradient centrifugation and were stained directly, without culture. So that batch effects would be minimized, each experiment stained and sorted samples in pairs, pairing one healthy donor with one patient. This sample is drawn from a study of beta chain features in type 1 diabetes (dated by TCRdb to the late 2010s). Regarding the research as a whole: Patients and healthy donors did not differ in mean age, gender distribution, total cell number or subset yield. Across all samples, roughly 110,000,000 sorted cells were examined, and cell number per subset correlated strongly with RNA yield. The study compared the TCRB repertoires of sorted circulating CD4+ T cell subsets in recently diagnosed type 1 diabetes patients with those in matched healthy donors. Naive and central memory subsets were obtained from all 30 or so donors, but regulatory and stem cell-like memory subsets were isolated from only 8 patients and roughly eight healthy donors. Study-wide findings and limitations: Because small numbers of individuals were included in the HLA sub-analyses, any influence of HLA type on TCRB rearrangement was left unresolved. Type 1 diabetes patients showed a moderate but significant shortening of TCRB CDR3 length in all four CD4+ subsets. Shorter templates might have been favored by PCR, but patient and control samples were amplified and corrected together, so both groups would have been affected equally by any skew. Sequencing cDNA rather than genomic DNA could over-represent highly expressing activated cells, although activation and CD3 levels did not differ between groups. At VDJ recombination sites, patients with type 1 diabetes made fewer insertions and deleted more nucleotides, a pattern implying thymic rearrangement abnormalities. Naive, central memory and regulatory TCRB repertoires appeared to be more alike among patients than among healthy donors.

The High Capacity cDNA Reverse Transcription Kit was used to reverse transcribe all of the isolated RNA, meaning that expressed TCRB transcripts were what got sequenced. Deep immunoSEQ sequencing was applied to naive, central memory and regulatory T cell samples, giving an average of roughly 3.5 million total reads per sample. Sorted cells were lysed in RLT buffer and RNA was extracted with DNase-treated RNeasy Micro or Mini kits, depending on cell number. Each cell subset was processed separately to prevent cross-contamination, with patient and healthy donor samples processed together. The immunoSEQ multiplex PCR was used to amplify TCRB sequences from cDNA, generating 87-bp fragments that spanned the CDR3 region. Amplicons were sequenced on the Illumina HiSeq platform. The authors' pipeline ran thus. PCR bias was computationally corrected using synthetic template baselines, reads within Hamming distance 2 were collapsed, and singletons that could not be merged were discarded. Reads were aligned against IMGT so that V, D and J genes, CDR3 length and insertions or deletions at six rearrangement sites could be assigned. Within each subset, clonotype counts were normalized to sorted cell number, after which true diversity and Gini coefficients were computed with the tcR R package. The overlap coefficient, calculated on TCRB nucleotide sequences, was used to measure repertoire sharing. Out-of-frame TCRB sequences from naive cells were analyzed as a proxy for the pre-selection repertoire. The immuneACCESS repertoire file appears here via TCRdb, limited to in-frame rearrangements. These files lack a portion of the clones; in checked studies, under half of the deficit traces to unresolved V genes, and the cause of the others is not known. The V and J calls and clone size were taken over from that table, and D and trimming were inferred from the DNA. The sample includes some 900,000 clones, with 15% to 20% observed a single time. The top ten clones comprise about 0.025% of the sample.

V is cut by 2 bases and J by 4 bases, and the space between the germline ends is 6 bases. The CDR3, cysteine through phenylalanine, is 12 amino acids long. The CDR3 DNA has 36 bases and is translated from base 1. The germline V gene provides CDR1 MNHEY and CDR2 SVGAGI. The sequenced sample was naive CD4+ T cells from blood. The sample's cell subset or site, from its label and the paper: true naive CD4+ T cells. This TCR was recovered from a woman aged 18 to 35 in good health. This chain joins TRBV6-5 to TRBJ2-7; a confident D gene designation cannot be given. CDR3 sequence: CASSYQGYEQYF. The nucleotide sequence reads as follows: TGTGCCAGCAGTTACCAAGGGTACGAGCAGTACTTC.